Presented here are 27 T cell receptor beta chains from one specimen sequenced in a study of shared clonotypes between healthy human individuals. Here immunoSEQ multiplex PCR was the method, and the copy in TCRdb shows in-frame clones only, minus some. The data hold some 2,000,000 clones, with approximately 95% observed a single time. Sequences were obtained from naive CD4+ T cells sorted from blood. Specified subset: CD45RA+ positively selected. These TCRs come from a man between 18 and 29 years old in good health.

The chain joins TRBV5-1 to TRBJ1-4; D is perhaps TRBD1 (6 bases). With 2 bases removed from V and 7 bases from J, the gap between germline ends came to 15 bases. The length of the CDR3 is 15 residues. Germline V gene sequence: CDR1 SGHRS, CDR2 YFSETQ. CDR3 nucleotides: TGCGCCAGCAGCTTAGACAGGCCAGCGGGTGAAAAACTGTTTTTT. It codes for CASSLDRPAGEKLFF.

CDR3: CAWTPDLNTEAFF. CDR3 nucleotides: TGTGCCTGGACGCCCGACCTGAACACTGAAGCTTTCTTT. This chain joins TRBV30 and TRBJ1-1; D is uncertain. The germline gives CDR1 GTSNPN, CDR2 SVGIG (reference sequence). V gave up 4 bases and J gave up 0 bases, with 9 bases separating them. This CDR3 region has 13 residues.

V and J are TRBV7-8 and TRBJ1-5; unclear D gene. CDR1 and CDR2 from the germline V gene are SGHVS and FQNEAQ. Trimming left V 1 base short and J 5 bases short, with 9 bases between. The CDR3 contains 14 residues. DNA for the CDR3: TGTGCCAGCAGCTTAGACGGGTTGGATCAGCCCCAGCATTTT. Translated: CASSLDGLDQPQHF.

The chain carries TRBV6-1 and TRBJ1-3, with 9 bases that match TRBD1. The J segment lost 2 bases and the V segment lost 4 bases, leaving 3 bases of the junction unmatched. CDR1 MNHNS and CDR2 SASEGT come from the germline V gene. This CDR3 is built from 15 residues. CDR3 nucleotide sequence: TGTGCCAGCAGTGTACAGGGGGCGCCTGGAAACACCATATATTTT. Its protein product is CASSVQGAPGNTIYF.

This chain uses TRBV2 with TRBJ1-2; D gene uncertain. The CDR3 is 15 residues long. The germline V gene encodes CDR1 SNHLY and CDR2 FYNNEI. V lost 4 bases and J 4 bases, leaving 16 bases between the germline ends. CDR3: CASSVDFSSSYGYTF. CDR3 DNA sequence: TGTGCCAGCAGTGTGGATTTCTCGAGTTCCTATGGCTACACCTTC.

The chain combines TRBV6-5 with TRBJ1-2; the D gene is possibly TRBD1 (5 bases). The germline CDR1 and CDR2 sequences are MNHEY and SVGAGI. This CDR3 has 15 residues. V lost 6 bases to trimming and J lost 2 bases, with 16 bases between them. As DNA, the CDR3 is TGTGCCAGCAGGCCAGGGAGCAGCATCAACTATGGCTACACCTTC. It is translated as CASRPGSSINYGYTF.

This clone was seen only a few times. This rearrangement joins TRBV5-4 to TRBJ1-2, with 7 bases fitting TRBD1. This CDR3 has 13 residues. Germline loops: CDR1 SGHNT, CDR2 YYREEE (reference sequence). J was trimmed by 4 bases and V by 6 bases; bases with no gene match: 6. The CDR3 reads CASTETGLYGYTF. The CDR3 nucleotides read TGTGCCAGCACCGAGACAGGGCTCTATGGCTACACCTTC.

The V call is TRBV25-1, the J call TRBJ2-3, with D possibly matching TRBD2 (6 bases). V was pared by 5 bases and J by 7 bases, with 16 bases between. The CDR3 contains 14 residues. The germline V gene has CDR1 MGHDK and CDR2 SYGVNS. DNA of the CDR3: TGTGCCAGCAGTAGGGCGGGAATTCTAAATACGCAGTATTTT. This gives the protein CASSRAGILNTQYF.

V usage is TRBV6-1 and J usage is TRBJ2-6, with D unresolved. V was clipped by 3 bases and J by 0 bases, with 3 bases between them. The CDR3 covers 14 residues. The germline gives CDR1 MNHNS, CDR2 SASEGT. The CDR3, as DNA: TGTGCCAGCAGTGATAACTCTGGGGCCAACGTCCTGACTTTC. This gives the protein CASSDNSGANVLTF.

V and J are TRBV6-5 and TRBJ1-2, with D hard to call. CDR1 is MNHEY and CDR2 is SVGAGI in the germline V gene. CDR3 length: 13 residues. Trimming took off 6 bases at V and 8 bases at J, with 16 bases between the two ends. CDR3 coding DNA: TGTGCCAGCAGCCCACTGGCCCCGTGGGGCTACACCTTC. Protein product: CASSPLAPWGYTF.

This clone was seen more than once but under ten times. J is TRBJ1-6 and V is TRBV7-2, with D possibly being TRBD1 (5 bases). V gave up 0 bases and J gave up 0 bases, with 18 bases separating them. The CDR3 has 20 residues. CDR1 is SGHTA, CDR2 FQGNSA, per germline. CDR3 amino acids: CASSLAPGTPRGSYNSPLHF. CDR3 bases: TGTGCCAGCAGCTTAGCCCCCGGGACTCCCCGAGGCTCCTATAATTCACCCCTCCACTTT.

This sequence joins TRBV27 and TRBJ2-2; no clear D. The CDR3 spans 16 residues. The V end lost 5 bases, the J end lost 1 base, and 14 bases lay between the germline ends. Germline V gene data show CDR1 as MNHEY and CDR2 as SMNVEV (reference sequence). The CDR3 here is CASSPPRRWNTGELFF. The CDR3 DNA reads TGTGCCAGCAGTCCACCCAGACGGTGGAACACCGGGGAGCTGTTTTTT.

Note on this clone: Other DNA sequences from this sample encode an identical CDR3 as well. The V gene is TRBV2, the J gene TRBJ2-3; no clear D gene. CDR1 and CDR2 (germline): SNHLY, FYNNEI. V was cut by 3 bases and J by 2 bases, with 9 bases left in between. This CDR3 contains 14 residues. In DNA, the CDR3 is TGTGCCAGCAGTGAGGGCCTTTCCACAGATACGCAGTATTTT. Residues: CASSEGLSTDTQYF.

This clone was recorded once. The chain has TRBV11-2 and TRBJ1-4; D possibly corresponds to TRBD1 (5 bases). The V end lost 5 bases, the J end lost 10 bases, and 11 bases lay between the germline ends. CDR3 length: 12 residues. From germline, CDR1 is SGHAT and CDR2 FQNNGV. The CDR3 reads CASSVLRGKLFF. CDR3 bases: TGTGCCAGCAGCGTACTAAGGGGAAAACTGTTTTTT. The full variable domain, completed using reference TRBV11-2 and TRBJ1-4, is EAGVAQSPRYKIIEKRQSVAFWCNPISGHATLYWYQQILGQGPKLLIQFQNNGVVDDSQLPKDRFSAERLKGVDSTLKIQPAKLEDSAVYLCASSVLRGKLFFGSGTQLSVL.

The V call is TRBV30, the J call TRBJ1-5, with D unresolved. The CDR3 contains 13 residues. Germline-derived CDR1 and CDR2 are GTSNPN and SVGIG (reference sequence). V lost 1 base, J lost 3 bases, and 7 bases lay in between. CDR3 DNA sequence: TGTGCCTGGAGTGCCCTGGACAATCAGCCCCAGCATTTT. It specifies CAWSALDNQPQHF.

As to this clone: The same CDR3 is also encoded by other DNA sequences in this sample. This rearrangement joins TRBV6-6 to TRBJ1-2; 8 bases align to TRBD1. The CDR3 is made up of 13 amino acids. Germline values: CDR1 MNHNY, CDR2 SVGAGI (reference sequence). With 6 bases clipped from V and 4 bases from J, the junction kept 4 bases outside the gene matches. DNA of the CDR3: TGTGCCAGCAGCCCAGGGACAGGCTATGGCTACACCTTC. Amino acids: CASSPGTGYGYTF.

As to this clone: The same CDR3 can be traced to other DNA sequences in this sample. J is TRBJ1-3 and V is TRBV19; D is unresolved. Germline CDR1 reads LNHDA; CDR2 reads SQIVND (reference sequence). The CDR3 totals 12 residues. V was trimmed by 5 bases and J by 1 base, leaving 3 bases between them. Written as DNA, the CDR3 is TGTGCCAGTAGTTTTTCTGGAAACACCATATATTTT. Translated: CASSFSGNTIYF. Together with reference TRBV19 and TRBJ1-3, the CDR3 gives the full variable domain: DGGITQSPKYLFRKEGQNVTLSCEQNLNHDAMYWYRQDPGQGLRLIYYSQIVNDFQKGDIAEGYSVSREKKESFPLTVTSAQKNPTAFYLCASSFSGNTIYFGEGSWLTVV.

CDR3 sequence reads: CAGGSQGNTEAFF. CDR3 DNA: TGTGCCGGGGGCTCACAGGGGAACACTGAAGCTTTCTTT. The genes are TRBV2 and TRBJ1-1; TRBD1 might be the D (6 bases). Germline CDR1 and CDR2: SNHLY and FYNNEI. The CDR3 totals 13 residues. Trimming took off 11 bases at V and 1 base at J, with 14 bases between the two ends.

The chain is built from TRBV10-3 and TRBJ1-1, with TRBD1 as a possible D gene (5 bases). Deletions cut 11 bases from V and 0 bases from J, with 13 bases between. The CDR3 sequence is 13 residues long. CDR1 is ENHRY and CDR2 is SYGVKD in the germline V gene. The CDR3 DNA is TGTGCCTCTAAGGGGAGCCTGAACACTGAAGCTTTCTTT. Translated: CASKGSLNTEAFF.

This clone was observed once. This rearrangement joins TRBV9 to TRBJ2-6; D possibly uses TRBD1 or TRBD2 (5 bases each). Trimming took 3 bases from V and 2 from J, leaving 15 bases between them. Germline CDR1 reads SGDLS; CDR2 reads YYNGEE. This CDR3 comprises 17 residues. The CDR3 nucleotides are TGTGCCAGCAGCGGGGTCGGGGCGGTCACTGGGGCCAACGTCCTGACTTTC. The encoded protein is CASSGVGAVTGANVLTF.

This sequence joins TRBV27 and TRBJ2-7, with D possibly being TRBD2 (5 bases). This CDR3 spans 14 amino acids. With 7 bases removed from V and 0 bases from J, the gap between germline ends came to 13 bases. The germline V gene has CDR1 MNHEY and CDR2 SMNVEV (reference sequence). CDR3 sequence reads: CASTRGPGSYEQYF. As DNA, the CDR3 is TGTGCCAGCACCCGAGGGCCAGGCTCCTACGAGCAGTACTTC.

About this clone itself: Other DNA sequences from this sample encode an identical CDR3 as well. The chain is built from TRBV9 and TRBJ2-6, with no clear D. The CDR3 extends over 15 amino acids. Germline values: CDR1 SGDLS, CDR2 YYNGEE. Deletions cut 0 bases from V and 0 bases from J, with 4 bases between. CDR3 sequence: CASSVGSSGANVLTF. The CDR3 region has the DNA TGTGCCAGCAGCGTAGGGAGCTCTGGGGCCAACGTCCTGACTTTC.

The rearrangement links TRBV12-5 to TRBJ2-7; 15 bases agree with TRBD2. J gave up 1 base and V 2 bases, and 15 bases lay outside the gene matches. Germline-derived CDR1 and CDR2 are LGHNT and FRNRAP. There are 21 residues in the CDR3. The CDR3 region is CASGLFTSSQGLAGGSYEQYF. Here the CDR3 DNA reads TGTGCTAGTGGTTTGTTTACTTCTTCCCAGGGACTAGCGGGAGGATCCTACGAGCAGTACTTC. Variable domain in full (rest from reference TRBV12-5 and TRBJ2-7): DARVTQTPRHKVTEMGQEVTMRCQPILGHNTVFWYRQTMMQGLELLAYFRNRAPLDDSGMPKDRFSAEMPDATLATLKIQPSEPRDSAVYFCASGLFTSSQGLAGGSYEQYFGPGTRLTVT.

Comment on this clone: This sample includes further DNA sequences coding for the same CDR3. The gene calls are TRBV9 and TRBJ2-7; 7 nucleotides line up with TRBD1. CDR3 length equals 15 residues. V dropped 0 bases and J dropped 3; count of bases not matched to a gene: 6. Germline V gene sequence: CDR1 SGDLS, CDR2 YYNGEE. The CDR3 loop reads CASSVATGSSYEQYF. The CDR3 bases are TGTGCCAGCAGCGTAGCGACAGGGAGCAGCTACGAGCAGTACTTC.

The gene calls are TRBV5-1 and TRBJ2-5; D remains ambiguous. The CDR3 is 12 residues long. V lost 4 bases to trimming and J lost 2 bases, with 6 bases between them. Germline assignment: CDR1 SGHRS and CDR2 YFSETQ. CDR3 region: CASSITQETQYF. The CDR3 DNA reads TGCGCCAGCAGCATAACGCAAGAGACCCAGTACTTC.

The rearrangement links TRBV7-8 to TRBJ1-3; no firm D call. From germline, CDR1 is SGHVS and CDR2 FQNEAQ. There are 13 residues in the CDR3. The V end lost 1 base, the J end lost 7 bases, and 8 bases lay between the germline ends. This chain's CDR3 is CASSLGQPNTIYF. CDR3 in DNA: TGTGCCAGCAGCTTAGGGCAGCCGAACACCATATATTTT.

The rearrangement uses TRBV25-1 and TRBJ2-7; the D gene is possibly TRBD1 (6 bases). The V gene's germline CDR1 is MGHDK and CDR2 SYGVNS. The CDR3 sequence is 15 residues long. The ends were cut back, 3 bases at V and 1 base at J, with 13 bases in the middle. CDR3 sequence (DNA): TGTGCCAGCAGTGAGGCCAGGGGTTCGTCCTACGAGCAGTACTTC. It encodes CASSEARGSSYEQYF.